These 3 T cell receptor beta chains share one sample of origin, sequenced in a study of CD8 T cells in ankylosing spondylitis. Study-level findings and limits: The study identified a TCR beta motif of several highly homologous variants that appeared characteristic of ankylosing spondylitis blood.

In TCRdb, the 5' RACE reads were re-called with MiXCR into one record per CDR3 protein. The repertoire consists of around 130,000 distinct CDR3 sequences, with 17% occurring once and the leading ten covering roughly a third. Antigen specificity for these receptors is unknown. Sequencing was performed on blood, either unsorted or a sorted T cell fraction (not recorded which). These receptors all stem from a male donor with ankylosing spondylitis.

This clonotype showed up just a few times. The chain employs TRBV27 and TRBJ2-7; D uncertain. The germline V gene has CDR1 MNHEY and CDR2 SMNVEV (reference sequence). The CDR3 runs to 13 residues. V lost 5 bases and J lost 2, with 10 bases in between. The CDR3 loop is CASSPRSTYEQYF. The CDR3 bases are TGTGCCAGCAGTCCCCGCTCCACCTACGAGCAGTACTTC.

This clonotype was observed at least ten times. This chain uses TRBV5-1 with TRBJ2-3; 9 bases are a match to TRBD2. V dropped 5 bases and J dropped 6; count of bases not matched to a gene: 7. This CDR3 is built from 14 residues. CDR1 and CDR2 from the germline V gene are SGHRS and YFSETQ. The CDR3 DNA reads TGCGCCAGCAGATTAGCGGGAGAGGGGGATACGCAGTATTTT. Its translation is CASRLAGEGDTQYF.

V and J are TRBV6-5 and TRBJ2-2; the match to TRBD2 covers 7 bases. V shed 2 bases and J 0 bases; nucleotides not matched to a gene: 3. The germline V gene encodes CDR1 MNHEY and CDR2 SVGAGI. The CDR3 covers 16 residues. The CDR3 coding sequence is TGTGCCAGCAGTTACGGGCTAGCGGCGAACACCGGGGAGCTGTTTTTT. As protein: CASSYGLAANTGELFF.